These T cell receptor beta chains were read from a single sample in a study of radiation and T cells in renal cell carcinoma. Using immunoSEQ multiplex PCR, the repertoire was profiled, and TCRdb retains in-frame clones only, with some absent. The profile shows some 110,000 clones, 80% to 85% of them singletons. Material: blood, obtained from a patient whose treatment included radiotherapy and nephrectomy. The origin of the receptors is a woman aged 60-75 years with renal cell carcinoma. Each CDR3 is given with its conserved first and last residue. The D gene is left open where the match is weak. For some rows the clone size is stated as once, few or many, or as a class when expanded; others skip it.

J: TRBJ2-7
D: TRBD2
V: TRBV7-8
size: .
DNA: TGTGCCAGCAGCTTAGTACACATTCCGGGACTACCCACGAGTGACAGCTCCTACGAGCAGTACTTC
CDR3: CASSLVHIPGLPTSDSSYEQYF

J: TRBJ2-7
D: .
V: TRBV30
size: .
DNA: TGTGCCTGGAGTGTACCAGAGCAGGGTTACGAGCAGTACTTC
CDR3: CAWSVPEQGYEQYF

J: TRBJ2-7
D: .
V: TRBV5-1
size: few
DNA: TGCGCCAGCAGCCGAATGGGAAGCACCTACGAGCAGTACTTC
CDR3: CASSRMGSTYEQYF

J: TRBJ2-1
D: TRBD2
V: TRBV19
size: .
DNA: TGTGCCAGTAGTAGAGGACTAGCGGGGGGTTATGAGCAGTTCTTC
CDR3: CASSRGLAGGYEQFF

J: TRBJ2-7
D: .
V: TRBV9
size: .
DNA: TGTGCCAGCAGCGTAGTCGCGGACTCCACCTACGAGCAGTACTTC
CDR3: CASSVVADSTYEQYF

J: TRBJ1-4
D: .
V: TRBV9
size: .
DNA: TGTGCCAGCAGCCCGCGCGGGGGGCAGGTTGAAAAACTGTTTTTT
CDR3: CASSPRGGQVEKLFF

J: TRBJ2-7
D: TRBD1
V: TRBV2
size: .
DNA: TGTGCCAGCACCCAATCACAGGACAGGGTCTACGAGCAGTACTTC
CDR3: CASTQSQDRVYEQYF

J: TRBJ1-3
D: .
V: TRBV6-5
size: .
DNA: TGTGCCAGCAGTTACTCGGCCATCTCTGGAAACACCATATATTTT
CDR3: CASSYSAISGNTIYF

J: TRBJ2-4
D: .
V: TRBV7-8
size: .
DNA: TGTGCCAGCAGCTTAGCGCGTAGGGTCCAAGCCAAAAACATTCAGTACTTC
CDR3: CASSLARRVQAKNIQYF

J: TRBJ1-5
D: .
V: TRBV19
size: few
DNA: TGTGCCAGTAGTATATTACAGGACAATCAGCCCCAGCATTTT
CDR3: CASSILQDNQPQHF

J: TRBJ2-3
D: TRBD2
V: TRBV5-1
size: once
DNA: TGCGCCAGCAGCTTCCGGCCTCTAGCGGGAGGGACAGATACGCAGTATTTT
CDR3: CASSFRPLAGGTDTQYF

J: TRBJ1-1
D: TRBD1
V: TRBV5-1
size: few
DNA: TGCGCCAGCAGCATAGGGGACAGGGGAGAAGCTTTCTTT
CDR3: CASSIGDRGEAFF

J: TRBJ2-2
D: .
V: TRBV6-5
size: once
DNA: TGTGCCAGCAGTTACTCGACCGGGGAGCTGTTTTTT
CDR3: CASSYSTGELFF

J: TRBJ2-7
D: .
V: TRBV6-5
size: .
DNA: TGTGCCAGCAGCCCCCGCGGGAATTCTTACGAGCAGTACTTC
CDR3: CASSPRGNSYEQYF

J: TRBJ2-7
D: TRBD2
V: TRBV27
size: .
DNA: TGTGCCAGCAGGCCCGGGACTAAGTACTACGAGCAGTACTTC
CDR3: CASRPGTKYYEQYF

J: TRBJ1-2
D: .
V: TRBV6-5
size: .
DNA: TGTGCCAGCAGCTCGGGCAGGGTGCATAATGGCTACACCTTC
CDR3: CASSSGRVHNGYTF

J: TRBJ2-1
D: .
V: TRBV6-1
size: .
DNA: TGTGCCAGCAGTTATTATTACAATGAGCAGTTCTTC
CDR3: CASSYYYNEQFF

J: TRBJ1-5
D: .
V: TRBV9
size: .
DNA: TGTGCCAGCAGCAGTGGAGGCGGGTTGAATCAGCCCCAGCATTTT
CDR3: CASSSGGGLNQPQHF

J: TRBJ1-2
D: .
V: TRBV5-5
size: .
DNA: TGTGCCAGCAGCGTAAACCTCGACAGAGCCTATGGCTACACCTTC
CDR3: CASSVNLDRAYGYTF

J: TRBJ2-7
D: .
V: TRBV25-1
size: .
DNA: TGTGCCAGCAAACGGTCAGGGGATTACGAGCAGTACTTC
CDR3: CASKRSGDYEQYF

J: TRBJ2-1
D: .
V: TRBV2
size: .
DNA: TGTGCCAGCAGTTCGATTACAGGTAGCTCCTACAATGAGCAGTTCTTC
CDR3: CASSSITGSSYNEQFF

J: TRBJ2-5
D: .
V: TRBV5-1
size: .
DNA: TGCGCCAGCAGCTTGGAGCCAGGGCCCCAAGAGACCCAGTACTTC
CDR3: CASSLEPGPQETQYF

J: TRBJ1-5
D: .
V: TRBV2
size: .
DNA: TGTGCCAGCAGCCTCGACAGCCCTGGGGGGCCCCAGCATTTT
CDR3: CASSLDSPGGPQHF

J: TRBJ1-3
D: .
V: TRBV11-1
size: .
DNA: TGTGCCAGCAGCTTCGACGGGGCTGGCGGAAACACCATATATTTT
CDR3: CASSFDGAGGNTIYF

J: TRBJ1-5
D: .
V: TRBV30
size: .
DNA: TGTGCCTGGAGTAGATCACCGGAGCAGCCCCAGCATTTT
CDR3: CAWSRSPEQPQHF